Below, 23 T cell receptor beta chains from the same sample are listed, as sequenced in a study of OX40 agonist ivuxolimab in advanced cancers. Clones were read by immunoSEQ multiplex PCR, and TCRdb kept only the in-frame ones, dropping some. The table lists 69,000 or so clones, more than 75% of them singletons. Source: CD4+ or CD8+ T cells sorted from blood, taken in a trial of the OX40 agonist ivuxolimab. The receptors shown here come from an adult with an advanced solid tumor such as melanoma, head and neck, liver or kidney cancer.

This clone was counted between two and nine times. The chain carries TRBV5-1 and TRBJ1-2; 7 bases are a match to TRBD1. Losses at the gene ends were 3 bases for V and 4 bases for J; bases not matched to a gene: 9. The CDR3 is 15 residues long. The germline V gene encodes CDR1 SGHRS and CDR2 YFSETQ. The CDR3 region is CASSSTGRVPYGYTF. The CDR3 nucleotides read TGCGCCAGCAGCTCGACAGGGAGAGTCCCCTATGGCTACACCTTC. The full variable domain, rest sourced from reference TRBV5-1 and TRBJ1-2, is KAGVTQTPRYLIKTRGQQVTLSCSPISGHRSVSWYQQTPGQGLQFLFEYFSETQRNKGNFPGRFSGRQFSNSRSEMNVSTLELGDSALYLCASSSTGRVPYGYTFGSGTRLTVV.

The chain is built from TRBV28 and TRBJ2-7; 7 bases match TRBD1. This CDR3 has 14 amino acids. CDR1 MDHEN and CDR2 SYDVKM come from the germline V gene. V shed 4 bases and J 4 bases; nucleotides not matched to a gene: 7. The CDR3 DNA reads as TGTGCCAGCAGTTCCCCAATGGACAGGTACGAGCAGTACTTC. Residues: CASSSPMDRYEQYF.

The chain employs TRBV5-1 and TRBJ1-5; D may be TRBD1 (5 bases). Germline loops: CDR1 SGHRS, CDR2 YFSETQ. This CDR3 is 16 amino acids long. V shed 0 bases and J shed 7 bases, with 17 bases lying between them. The CDR3 sequence is CASSLGVSGAGQPQHF. In DNA form, the CDR3 reads TGCGCCAGCAGCTTGGGGGTAAGCGGGGCGGGGCAGCCCCAGCATTTT.

This clone was seen more than once but under ten times. The rearrangement joins TRBV2 to TRBJ1-4; D remains ambiguous. The germline V and J ends were trimmed by 3 bases and 0 bases, with 11 bases remaining between them. Germline V gene data show CDR1 as SNHLY and CDR2 as FYNNEI. The CDR3 is made up of 16 amino acids. The CDR3 is CASSELGPATNEKLFF. DNA for the CDR3: TGTGCCAGCAGTGAGCTGGGTCCGGCAACTAATGAAAAACTGTTTTTT.

Written as DNA, the CDR3 is TGTGCCAGTAGTACTTTAACAGGGCTTGAAGCTTTCTTT. Translation gives CASSTLTGLEAFF. This sequence joins TRBV19 and TRBJ1-1; D possibly corresponds to TRBD1 (6 bases). Trimming stripped 4 bases from V and 7 bases from J, with 13 bases between. This CDR3 is built from 13 residues. Germline V CDR1 and CDR2: LNHDA, SQIVND (reference sequence).

This chain uses TRBV19 with TRBJ1-5; 7 nucleotides align to TRBD1. Germline assignment: CDR1 LNHDA and CDR2 SQIVND (reference sequence). Trimming took 5 bases from V and 7 from J; bases not matched to a gene: 5. This CDR3 has 13 residues. CDR3 in DNA: TGTGCCAGTAGTTCCACAGGGGAACAGCCCCAGCATTTT. It translates to CASSSTGEQPQHF.

This chain links TRBV11-2 with TRBJ2-3; no reliable D call. Trimming stripped 2 bases from V and 0 bases from J, with 12 bases between. Germline CDR1 reads SGHAT; CDR2 reads FQNNGV. The CDR3 spans 16 residues. Written as DNA, the CDR3 is TGTGCCAGCAGCTTAATTCTTCCGACTAGCACAGATACGCAGTATTTT. Encoded protein: CASSLILPTSTDTQYF. Supplemented by reference TRBV11-2 and TRBJ2-3, the full variable domain reads EAGVAQSPRYKIIEKRQSVAFWCNPISGHATLYWYQQILGQGPKLLIQFQNNGVVDDSQLPKDRFSAERLKGVDSTLKIQPAKLEDSAVYLCASSLILPTSTDTQYFGPGTRLTVL.

The chain links TRBV5-5 to TRBJ2-2, with D perhaps matching TRBD1 (5 bases). The germline CDR1 and CDR2 sequences are SGHKS and YYEKEE (reference sequence). The CDR3 totals 16 residues. V was pared by 5 bases and J by 4 bases, with 18 bases between. The CDR3 coding sequence is TGTGCCAGCAGTCATACAGGAACCCGAGGCACCGGGGAGCTGTTTTTT. This encodes CASSHTGTRGTGELFF.

V is TRBV5-6 and J is TRBJ2-1, with a tentative D call TRBD2 (6 bases). The germline gives CDR1 SGHDT, CDR2 YYEEEE. CDR3 length: 14 amino acids. V shed 5 bases and J shed 5 bases, with 14 bases lying between them. The CDR3 DNA reads as TGTGCCAGCAGGCGGGACTGGTCCGACAATGAGCAGTTCTTC. This codes for CASRRDWSDNEQFF.

The V call is TRBV5-1, the J call TRBJ2-5; TRBD1 or TRBD2 may be the D gene (5 bases each). The germline V and J ends were trimmed by 8 bases and 2 bases, with 13 bases remaining between them. The CDR3 covers 13 residues. The germline gives CDR1 SGHRS, CDR2 YFSETQ. The CDR3 loop reads CASRGDPQETQYF. In DNA form, the CDR3 reads TGCGCCAGTAGGGGAGATCCACAAGAGACCCAGTACTTC. Full variable domain (outside the CDR3, taken from reference TRBV5-1 and TRBJ2-5): KAGVTQTPRYLIKTRGQQVTLSCSPISGHRSVSWYQQTPGQGLQFLFEYFSETQRNKGNFPGRFSGRQFSNSRSEMNVSTLELGDSALYLCASRGDPQETQYFGPGTRLLVL.

The rearrangement joins TRBV7-2 to TRBJ2-5; the D is unclear. Per germline, CDR1 SGHTA and CDR2 FQGNSA. The CDR3 totals 16 residues. V was shortened by 4 bases and J by 0 bases, with 15 bases between the two germline ends. The DNA of the CDR3 is TGTGCCAGCAGCTCAGCCCGACGGGCAGACCAAGAGACCCAGTACTTC. This codes for CASSSARRADQETQYF.

This clone came up once. The V and J genes are TRBV10-3 and TRBJ1-4; TRBD1 aligns across 10 bases. The length of the CDR3 is 14 residues. The germline V gene encodes CDR1 ENHRY and CDR2 SYGVKD. The V gene end was trimmed by 6 bases and the J gene end by 6 bases; junction bases not matched to a gene: 4. Written as DNA, the CDR3 is TGTGCCATCAGAGCCGGGACAGGGGATGAAAAACTGTTTTTT. As protein: CAIRAGTGDEKLFF.

The chain has TRBV9 and TRBJ1-4; no firm D call. The CDR3 consists of 15 residues. The ends were cut back, 0 bases at V and 4 bases at J, with 10 bases in the middle. Germline CDR1 and CDR2: SGDLS and YYNGEE. CDR3: CASSVVGQVNEKLFF. As DNA, the CDR3 is TGTGCCAGCAGCGTAGTAGGGCAAGTTAATGAAAAACTGTTTTTT.

The chain combines TRBV28 with TRBJ2-7, with a tentative D call TRBD2 (6 bases). Germline CDR1 is MDHEN and CDR2 is SYDVKM. The CDR3 consists of 14 residues. The V gene lost 6 bases and the J gene lost 7 bases, with 19 bases spanning the gap. CDR3 sequence: CASSLALTSIEQYF. In DNA, the CDR3 is TGTGCCAGCAGCCTCGCCCTAACTAGCATTGAGCAGTACTTC.

The V and J genes are TRBV13 and TRBJ2-3; 7 nucleotides line up with TRBD2. V lost 5 bases to trimming and J lost 2 bases; unmatched junction nucleotides: 10. The length of the CDR3 is 16 residues. CDR1 PRHDT and CDR2 FYEKMQ come from the germline V gene (reference sequence). The CDR3 loop reads CASSRAARGSTDTQYF. The CDR3 region has the DNA TGTGCCAGCAGCCGTGCTGCGCGGGGGTCCACAGATACGCAGTATTTT.

The J gene is TRBJ2-7, the V gene TRBV29-1, with D possibly matching TRBD1 (6 bases). Germline CDR1 is SQVTM and CDR2 is ANQGSEA. V lost 6 bases and J lost 7, with 25 bases in between. The CDR3 totals 15 residues. In nucleotides, the CDR3 is TGCAGCGTGTTGTGGGGGACACATAACCTACGTGAGCAGTACTTC. It codes for CSVLWGTHNLREQYF.

This clone was counted a single time. The rearrangement links TRBV7-9 to TRBJ2-7; D possibly matches TRBD1 or TRBD2 (5 bases each). Germline V gene data show CDR1 as SEHNR and CDR2 as FQNEAQ (reference sequence). Trimming took off 5 bases at V and 7 bases at J, with 15 bases between the two ends. This CDR3 is built from 13 residues. For the CDR3, the DNA is TGTGCCAGCAGCCCCCGGGGACCGGAGGAGCAGTACTTC. Translation: CASSPRGPEEQYF.

This rearrangement joins TRBV18 to TRBJ1-1; TRBD1 matches at 8 bases. Trimming cost V 3 bases and J 0 bases; bases outside gene matches: 6. The CDR3 has 16 residues. CDR1 and CDR2 (germline): KGHSH, LQKENI. The DNA for the CDR3 is TGTGCCAGCTCACCCAGACAGGGGTCAATGAACACTGAAGCTTTCTTT. It codes for CASSPRQGSMNTEAFF.

This clone was seen more than once but under ten times. The chain recombines TRBV9 with TRBJ2-1, with 7 nucleotides matching TRBD2. Trimming took 4 bases from V and 4 from J; bases not matched to a gene: 8. Germline-derived CDR1 and CDR2 are SGDLS and YYNGEE. The CDR3 has 15 amino acids. In DNA form, the CDR3 reads TGTGCCAGCAGCCCCTCCGCGGGAGTATACAATGAGCAGTTCTTC. Residues: CASSPSAGVYNEQFF.

Written as DNA, the CDR3 is TGTGCCAGCAGCTCCAGGGGGCGCGCGGAGACCCAGTACTTC. Amino acid sequence: CASSSRGRAETQYF. V is TRBV7-2 and J is TRBJ2-5; 8 bases match TRBD1. The CDR3 totals 14 residues. Trimming cost V 4 bases and J 5 bases; bases outside gene matches: 6. In germline, CDR1 is SGHTA, CDR2 FQGNSA.

The chain employs TRBV5-1 and TRBJ1-1; unclear D gene. The CDR3 runs to 15 residues. CDR1 and CDR2 (germline): SGHRS, YFSETQ. The V and J ends lost 1 base and 1 base respectively, with 11 bases between them. DNA for the CDR3: TGCGCCAGCAGCTTGTTGGTAGGGCAGAACACTGAAGCTTTCTTT. The encoded protein is CASSLLVGQNTEAFF.

This chain joins TRBV29-1 and TRBJ1-4, with D unresolved. With 7 bases removed from V and 0 bases from J, the gap between germline ends came to 9 bases. The CDR3 contains 13 residues. From germline, CDR1 is SQVTM and CDR2 ANQGSEA. CDR3 nucleotide sequence: TGCAGCGCACTCCGGGCAACTAATGAAAAACTGTTTTTT. Translated: CSALRATNEKLFF.

V and J are TRBV6-6 and TRBJ2-7; the D call may be TRBD1 or TRBD2 (5 bases each). Deletions cut 6 bases from V and 4 bases from J, with 13 bases between. The CDR3 has 13 amino acids. Germline V gene data show CDR1 as MNHNY and CDR2 as SVGAGI (reference sequence). The CDR3 coding sequence is TGTGCCAGCAGGTACGGGACGGTGTACGAGCAGTACTTC. Its translation: CASRYGTVYEQYF.